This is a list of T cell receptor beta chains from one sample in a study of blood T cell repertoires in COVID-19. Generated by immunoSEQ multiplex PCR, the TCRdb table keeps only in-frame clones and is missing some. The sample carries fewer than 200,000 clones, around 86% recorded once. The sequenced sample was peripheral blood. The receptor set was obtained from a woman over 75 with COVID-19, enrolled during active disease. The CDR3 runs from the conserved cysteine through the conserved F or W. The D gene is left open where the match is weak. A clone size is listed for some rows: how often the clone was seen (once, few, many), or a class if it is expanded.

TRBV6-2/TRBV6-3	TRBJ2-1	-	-	CASSSSHEQFF	TGTGCCAGCAGTTCGTCTCATGAGCAGTTCTTC
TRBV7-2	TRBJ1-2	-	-	CASSLAFSGNGYTF	TGTGCCAGCAGCTTAGCATTTAGCGGGAACGGCTACACCTTC
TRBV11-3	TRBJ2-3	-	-	CASSPGRGSGTDTQYF	TGTGCCAGCAGCCCTGGTAGGGGTAGTGGCACAGATACGCAGTATTTT
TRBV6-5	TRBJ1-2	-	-	CASRSPGLGYTF	TGTGCCAGCAGGTCCCCAGGGTTGGGCTACACCTTC
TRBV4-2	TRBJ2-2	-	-	CASRLTNMNTGELFF	TGTGCCAGCAGACTAACTAATATGAACACCGGGGAGCTGTTTTTT
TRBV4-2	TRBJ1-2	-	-	CASSQEGEGDYTF	TGTGCCAGCAGCCAAGAGGGTGAGGGTGACTACACCTTC
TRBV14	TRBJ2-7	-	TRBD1	CASSQVDVGRGQSYEQYF	TGTGCCAGCAGCCAAGTGGATGTCGGCAGGGGGCAATCCTACGAGCAGTACTTC
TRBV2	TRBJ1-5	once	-	CASRPTYSNQPQHF	TGTGCCAGCAGGCCAACCTATAGCAATCAGCCCCAGCATTTT
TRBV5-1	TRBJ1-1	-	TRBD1	CASSRSLTGTDTEAFF	TGCGCCAGCAGCCGGAGCCTGACAGGGACGGACACTGAAGCTTTCTTT
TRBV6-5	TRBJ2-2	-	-	CASRQGFTGELFF	TGTGCCAGCAGGCAGGGGTTCACCGGGGAGCTGTTTTTT
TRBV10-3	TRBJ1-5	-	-	CAISEARGLGQPQHF	TGTGCCATCAGTGAAGCTCGGGGTCTGGGTCAGCCCCAGCATTTT
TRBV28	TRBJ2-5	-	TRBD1	CASSRQGPQETQYF	TGTGCCAGCAGTCGACAGGGTCCCCAAGAGACCCAGTACTTC
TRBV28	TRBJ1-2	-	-	CASSLESYGYTF	TGTGCCAGCAGTTTAGAGAGCTATGGCTACACCTTC
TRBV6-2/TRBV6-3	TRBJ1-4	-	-	CASSYAQNNEKLFF	TGTGCCAGCAGTTACGCTCAGAATAATGAAAAACTGTTTTTT
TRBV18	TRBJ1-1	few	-	CASSARGLDNTEAFF	TGTGCCAGCTCAGCAAGGGGACTGGACAACACTGAAGCTTTCTTT
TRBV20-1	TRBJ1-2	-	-	CSASSWRRGYGYTF	TGCAGTGCTAGTAGTTGGCGGCGGGGCTATGGCTACACCTTC
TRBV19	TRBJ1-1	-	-	CASSPTWAGNTEAFF	TGTGCCAGTAGTCCCACATGGGCCGGGAACACTGAAGCTTTCTTT